This entry is about one T cell receptor (beta chain). What it binds is not known. This record belongs to a study of CD8+ T cells in alopecia areata. Points from the study as a whole: Among patients, TCR sharing was less clear than in mice, a difference possibly due in part to HLA diversity in the patient population. Sequencing of scalp samples also includes resident alphabeta T cells from normal skin.

The germline gives CDR1 MNHEY, CDR2 SMNVEV (reference sequence). This CDR3 region has 16 residues. The V segment lost 6 bases and the J segment 7 bases; nucleotides outside the gene matches: 17. Investigators isolated RNA and reverse transcribed it into cDNA to act as the sequencing template. Here immunoSEQ multiplex PCR was the method, and the copy in TCRdb shows in-frame clones only, minus some. The sample lists some 200,000 clones; 40% to 55% were seen once. Noted treatment: oral pan-JAK inhibitor, 5-10 mg twice daily. It was from alopecia areata patients that lesional scalp punch biopsies and peripheral blood were collected.

This TCR was recovered from a human donor with alopecia areata. The chain is built from TRBV27 and TRBJ2-7; 8 nucleotides align to TRBD1. The source was CD4+ T cells sorted from blood, collected at approximately week 39, from a patient treated with tofacitinib. The CDR3 nucleotides read TGTGCCAGCAGATCATTGGGGGGACAGGAGAAGTGGGAGCAGTACTTC. Its protein is CASRSLGGQEKWEQYF.